One sample yielded the 18 T cell receptor beta chains listed below, sequenced in a study of cytomegalovirus exposure and HLA in healthy donors. Some clones are missing from TCRdb's copy, which holds only in-frame ones; the method was immunoSEQ multiplex PCR. The sample consists of approximately 59,000 clones, 90% to 95% of them appearing once. Material for sequencing was PBMCs. The receptors originated from a woman between 18 and 29 years old in good health and CMV-seropositive.

The chain carries TRBV9 and TRBJ1-3; TRBD1 matches 7 bases. Germline V gene data show CDR1 as SGDLS and CDR2 as YYNGEE. The CDR3 sequence is 15 residues long. The V segment lost 3 bases and the J segment 0 bases; nucleotides outside the gene matches: 3. CDR3 DNA sequence: TGTGCCAGCAGCGCAACAGGGGACTCTGGAAACACCATATATTTT. Protein sequence: CASSATGDSGNTIYF.

The table lists this clone with a few counts. This sequence joins TRBV7-9 and TRBJ2-3; 7 nucleotides align to TRBD2. Trimming at V came to 4 bases and at J to 1 base, leaving 8 bases not matched to a gene. The CDR3 runs 16 residues. Looked up from germline, CDR1 is SEHNR and CDR2 is FQNEAQ (reference sequence). CDR3 nucleotides: TGTGCCAGCAGCTCCCTTCGGAGCGGGGGCACAGATACGCAGTATTTT. As protein: CASSSLRSGGTDTQYF.

The chain is built from TRBV19 and TRBJ1-1, with 8 bases that match TRBD1. Germline loops: CDR1 LNHDA, CDR2 SQIVND (reference sequence). V was clipped by 5 bases and J by 4 bases; unmatched bases: 9. The CDR3 loop spans 15 amino acids. The CDR3 DNA is TGTGCCAGTAGTTTAACCCCCAGGGGGCCCACTGAAGCTTTCTTT. It translates to CASSLTPRGPTEAFF.

J is TRBJ1-3 and V is TRBV9; D call uncertain. This CDR3 is 15 amino acids long. Between the trimmed V and J ends, which lost 3 bases and 2 bases, there was a span of 12 bases. Germline CDR1 is SGDLS and CDR2 is YYNGEE. The CDR3 DNA reads as TGTGCCAGCAGCGACCCCCTAGGTGCTGGAAACACCATATATTTT. Translating gives CASSDPLGAGNTIYF. The variable domain in full, completed from reference TRBV9 and TRBJ1-3, reads DSGVTQTPKHLITATGQRVTLRCSPRSGDLSVYWYQQSLDQGLQFLIQYYNGEERAKGNILERFSAQQFPDLHSELNLSSLELGDSALYFCASSDPLGAGNTIYFGEGSWLTVV.

A word on this clone: This specimen includes other DNA sequences encoding the same CDR3. The rearrangement links TRBV11-2 to TRBJ1-1; a weak D match, TRBD1 (6 bases). The CDR3 spans 13 residues. V was cut by 0 bases and J by 4 bases, with 6 bases left in between. The germline V gene encodes CDR1 SGHAT and CDR2 FQNNGV. The CDR3 sequence: CASSLDRGTEAFF. CDR3 DNA: TGTGCCAGCAGCTTAGACAGGGGCACTGAAGCTTTCTTT. The full variable domain, its missing parts supplied by reference TRBV11-2 and TRBJ1-1, is EAGVAQSPRYKIIEKRQSVAFWCNPISGHATLYWYQQILGQGPKLLIQFQNNGVVDDSQLPKDRFSAERLKGVDSTLKIQPAKLEDSAVYLCASSLDRGTEAFFGQGTRLTVV.

The genes are TRBV7-6 and TRBJ2-5; D is perhaps TRBD1 (6 bases). The CDR3 contains 13 residues. The germline gives CDR1 SGHVS, CDR2 FNYEAQ. V lost 7 bases and J lost 0, with 9 bases in between. The CDR3, as DNA: TGTGCCAGCAAGGGGGAGAACCAAGAGACCCAGTACTTC. Protein product: CASKGENQETQYF.

This clone was detected a few times. The chain has TRBV6-1 and TRBJ2-7, with 12 bases that match TRBD1. V dropped 8 bases and J dropped 5; count of bases not matched to a gene: 10. The CDR3 contains 15 residues. Germline V gives CDR1 MNHNS, CDR2 SASEGT. The CDR3 loop reads CASLKWGQGADEQYF. The CDR3 DNA reads as TGTGCCAGCTTAAAGTGGGGACAGGGGGCGGACGAGCAGTACTTC.

This chain uses TRBV6-1 with TRBJ2-7, with 10 bases matching TRBD2. This CDR3 is 16 amino acids long. J gave up 0 bases and V 4 bases, and 6 bases lay outside the gene matches. CDR1 MNHNS and CDR2 SASEGT come from the germline V gene. This CDR3 reads CASSAPSGGASYEQYF. The CDR3 DNA sequence: TGTGCCAGCAGTGCCCCAAGCGGGGGGGCCTCCTACGAGCAGTACTTC.

This clone appeared once. The rearrangement joins TRBV6-1 to TRBJ2-3; D ambiguous. The CDR3 runs to 14 residues. Trimming removed 2 bases at V and 5 bases at J, with 11 bases between. CDR1 MNHNS and CDR2 SASEGT come from the germline V gene. In DNA, the CDR3 is TGTGCCAGCAGTGAAATTCGTCACGGAGATACGCAGTATTTT. It specifies CASSEIRHGDTQYF.

Only one count was recorded for this clone. The rearrangement links TRBV5-1 to TRBJ2-2, with 9 bases fitting TRBD1. Trimming took 6 bases from V and 7 from J; bases not matched to a gene: 13. The CDR3 extends over 16 amino acids. Germline V gives CDR1 SGHRS, CDR2 YFSETQ. CDR3 sequence reads: CASNEGQGKVGGELFF. CDR3 bases: TGCGCCAGCAACGAAGGACAGGGGAAAGTAGGCGGGGAGCTGTTTTTT.

This chain uses TRBV5-8 with TRBJ2-2; D is undetermined. The CDR3 consists of 14 residues. The germline gives CDR1 SGHTS, CDR2 YDEGEE. V was trimmed by 4 bases and J by 4 bases, leaving 11 bases between them. CDR3 nucleotides: TGTGCCAGCAGCCCGACAATGGCCACCGGGGAGCTGTTTTTT. Amino acid sequence: CASSPTMATGELFF.

V is TRBV19 and J is TRBJ2-7; 7 positions match TRBD1. The CDR3 totals 14 residues. CDR1 LNHDA and CDR2 SQIVND come from the germline V gene (reference sequence). J gave up 3 bases and V 5 bases, and 7 bases lay outside the gene matches. In DNA, the CDR3 is TGTGCCAGTAGTTTAAGGGACAGCTACTACGAGCAGTACTTC. It codes for CASSLRDSYYEQYF.

This clone has only a few counts. The chain recombines TRBV6-1 with TRBJ2-7; perhaps TRBD1 as D (6 bases). The CDR3 covers 14 residues. CDR1 is MNHNS and CDR2 is SASEGT in the germline V gene. Trimming shortened V by 6 bases and J by 1 base, and 13 bases separated the two germline ends. In DNA form, the CDR3 reads TGTGCCAGCAGCGCACTAGGACAGTCCTACGAGCAGTACTTC. It specifies CASSALGQSYEQYF.

The V gene is TRBV11-2, the J gene TRBJ1-3, with 7 bases matching TRBD1. The CDR3 is 17 amino acids. Germline trimming cut 5 bases from V and 0 bases from J; bases unmatched to any gene: 10. Germline CDR1 and CDR2: SGHAT and FQNNGV. The CDR3 DNA sequence: TGTGCCAGCAGCCCAAGAGGGGGCCATCGCTCTGGAAACACCATATATTTT. Translated: CASSPRGGHRSGNTIYF.

This chain links TRBV4-1 with TRBJ2-7; the D is unclear. The CDR3 covers 13 residues. Trimming stripped 4 bases from V and 3 bases from J, with 10 bases between. Germline CDR1 MGHRA, CDR2 YSYEKL. The CDR3 DNA reads as TGCGCCAGCAGCCCCCGGTCAGGCTACGAGCAGTACTTC. This encodes CASSPRSGYEQYF.

This clone was seen a single time. The genes are TRBV29-1 and TRBJ2-5; D is undetermined. The CDR3 totals 14 residues. Per germline, CDR1 SQVTM and CDR2 ANQGSEA. The germline V and J ends were trimmed by 1 base and 3 bases, with 12 bases remaining between them. Here the CDR3 reads CSVEGPWPKETQYF. The CDR3 DNA follows: TGCAGCGTTGAAGGTCCCTGGCCAAAAGAGACCCAGTACTTC.

This sequence joins TRBV7-9 and TRBJ1-4; 9 bases fit TRBD1. The germline gives CDR1 SEHNR, CDR2 FQNEAQ (reference sequence). After removal of 8 bases from V and 5 bases from J, the junction contained 9 bases not matched to a gene. CDR3 size: 15 residues. The CDR3 sequence is CASCRLGQGNEKLFF. The CDR3 coding sequence is TGTGCCAGCTGCCGGCTCGGACAGGGGAATGAAAAACTGTTTTTT.

In its sample, this clone was seen a few times. This chain connects TRBV7-6 to TRBJ1-3, with 9 bases matching TRBD1. Germline-derived CDR1 and CDR2 are SGHVS and FNYEAQ. V gave up 6 bases and J gave up 3 bases; unmatched junction bases: 9. This CDR3 region has 16 residues. The CDR3 nucleotides are TGTGCCAGCAGTTGGACAGGGGCGCGGGATGGAAACACCATATATTTT. Amino acids: CASSWTGARDGNTIYF. The full variable domain, completed using reference TRBV7-6 and TRBJ1-3, is GAGVSQSPRYKVTKRGQDVALRCDPISGHVSLYWYRQALGQGPEFLTYFNYEAQQDKSGLPNDRFSAERPEGSISTLTIQRTEQRDSAMYRCASSWTGARDGNTIYFGEGSWLTVV.